The sequence of this TCR beta chain was determined in a study of blood T cells in healthy people across ages. Study findings and constraints: A strong correlation was found between TCR beta diversity and the percentage of naive T cells.

The draw of peripheral blood yielded approximately 11 milliliters from each donor. A J-beta primer mix and a sample-barcoded 5' primer were used in a second PCR of roughly 7 to 12 cycles. MiXCR, run by TCRdb on the 5' RACE reads, gives a single entry per CDR3 protein. The sample has approximately 490,000 distinct CDR3 sequences; 24% are singletons. In germline, CDR1 is LGHNA, CDR2 YSLEER. The CDR3 contains 13 residues. Trimming took 4 bases from V and 1 from J, leaving 7 bases between them. As for this clonotype: What it binds is unknown.

These data were likewise used in another study, on T cells of mothers and their children. That investigation notes: In unrelated and related pairs, TCR recombination output is shaped in a similar way by thymic selection.

The V gene is TRBV4-3, the J gene TRBJ1-1; D is unresolved. The sequencing input was blood. The sequence came from a boy aged 10-17 years in good health. CDR3 nucleotide sequence: TGCGCCAGCAGCCGAGAGTCGAACACTGAAGCTTTCTTT. It is translated as CASSRESNTEAFF.